These 11 T cell receptor beta chains were all obtained from the same sample, sequenced in a study of blood T cell repertoires in COVID-19. TCRdb's table, derived via immunoSEQ multiplex PCR, lists solely in-frame clones and lacks some. This table holds approximately 300,000 clones, about 85% found once. Sequenced: peripheral blood. The receptors shown here come from a human donor with COVID-19, enrolled during active disease. The donor label of this sample is uncertain.

This chain joins TRBV10-3 and TRBJ1-3; D gene uncertain. Germline CDR1 and CDR2: ENHRY and SYGVKD. Trimming left V 3 bases short and J 10 bases short, with 7 bases between. This CDR3 spans 11 amino acids. In nucleotides, the CDR3 is TGTGCCATCAGTGACGGGGAGACCATATATTTT. This sequence encodes CAISDGETIYF.

This clone has just one count. This chain uses TRBV19 with TRBJ1-2, with D unresolved. Germline lookup yields CDR1 LNHDA and CDR2 SQIVND (reference sequence). Trimming cost V 2 bases and J 2 bases, with 6 bases left between them. CDR3 length: 13 amino acids. CDR3: CASSIRENYGYTF. The DNA of the CDR3 is TGTGCCAGTAGTATACGGGAAAACTATGGCTACACCTTC.

This chain connects TRBV20-1 to TRBJ1-1; D gene ambiguous. The CDR3 runs 11 residues. V was trimmed by 6 bases and J by 1 base, leaving 6 bases between them. The germline V gene encodes CDR1 DFQATT and CDR2 SNEGSKA (reference sequence). DNA of the CDR3: TGCAGTGCATACACGAACACTGAAGCTTTCTTT. It codes for CSAYTNTEAFF.

The CDR3 nucleotides are TGTGCCAGCAGTTATTCCGGGACTAGCGGGATAGGTGAGCAGTTCTTC. It specifies CASSYSGTSGIGEQFF. This chain joins TRBV6-5 and TRBJ2-1, with TRBD2 matching 13 bases. With 3 bases clipped from V and 9 bases from J, the junction kept 8 bases outside the gene matches. CDR3 length: 16 residues. The germline CDR1 and CDR2 sequences are MNHEY and SVGAGI.

The J gene is TRBJ1-2, the V gene TRBV4-2; no definite D call. V lost 7 bases to trimming and J lost 2 bases, with 14 bases between them. Germline CDR1 reads LGHNA; CDR2 reads YNFKEQ. The CDR3 extends over 14 amino acids. The CDR3 is CASTPAAANYGYTF. CDR3 coding DNA: TGTGCCAGCACCCCCGCTGCTGCGAACTATGGCTACACCTTC.

Only one count was recorded for this clone. The V call is TRBV9, the J call TRBJ1-1, with TRBD1 matching 9 bases. Germline V gene sequence: CDR1 SGDLS, CDR2 YYNGEE. J lost 5 bases, V lost 3 bases, and 8 bases had no gene match. The CDR3 has 15 amino acids. The CDR3 DNA sequence: TGTGCCAGCAGCGGAGTAACAGGGGGCTGGACTGAAGCTTTCTTT. Translation: CASSGVTGGWTEAFF.

This chain uses TRBV28 with TRBJ2-2, with 10 nucleotides matching TRBD2. CDR1 and CDR2 (germline): MDHEN, SYDVKM. Losses at the gene ends were 8 bases for V and 6 bases for J; bases not matched to a gene: 9. The CDR3 is 15 amino acids. The CDR3 DNA reads TGTGCCAGCGGGCTAGCGGGAGCAGGTCCCGGGGAGCTGTTTTTT. This gives the protein CASGLAGAGPGELFF.

V usage is TRBV6-6 and J usage is TRBJ1-1; D might be TRBD1 (5 bases). Germline lookup yields CDR1 MNHNY and CDR2 SVGAGI (reference sequence). Trimming took off 7 bases at V and 2 bases at J, with 17 bases between the two ends. The CDR3 consists of 15 residues. The CDR3 is CASTLEGRRNTEAFF. In DNA, the CDR3 is TGTGCCAGCACCTTGGAGGGGCGCCGAAACACTGAAGCTTTCTTT.

The rearrangement links TRBV6-6 to TRBJ1-2; D not certain. Germline values: CDR1 MNHNY, CDR2 SVGAGI (reference sequence). V lost 6 bases and J lost 2, with 10 bases in between. The CDR3 covers 13 residues. The CDR3 loop reads CASSSGTNYGYTF. The CDR3 DNA reads as TGTGCCAGCAGCTCAGGAACCAACTATGGCTACACCTTC.

The V and J genes are TRBV15 and TRBJ2-7; 7 bases line up with TRBD1. The CDR3 runs to 15 residues. Looked up from germline, CDR1 is LNHNV and CDR2 is YYDKDF (reference sequence). Trimming took 2 bases from V and 5 from J; bases not matched to a gene: 9. The CDR3 nucleotides are TGTGCCACCAGCAGATACGGACAGGCCCTCAACGAGCAGTACTTC. Translation gives CATSRYGQALNEQYF.

This chain connects TRBV5-1 to TRBJ1-4; D unclear. The CDR3 is made up of 15 amino acids. Germline V CDR1 and CDR2: SGHRS, YFSETQ. V shed 4 bases and J shed 1 base, with 11 bases lying between them. This CDR3 is CASSQRGVTNEKLFF. The CDR3 DNA sequence: TGCGCCAGCAGCCAACGAGGAGTAACTAATGAAAAACTGTTTTTT.